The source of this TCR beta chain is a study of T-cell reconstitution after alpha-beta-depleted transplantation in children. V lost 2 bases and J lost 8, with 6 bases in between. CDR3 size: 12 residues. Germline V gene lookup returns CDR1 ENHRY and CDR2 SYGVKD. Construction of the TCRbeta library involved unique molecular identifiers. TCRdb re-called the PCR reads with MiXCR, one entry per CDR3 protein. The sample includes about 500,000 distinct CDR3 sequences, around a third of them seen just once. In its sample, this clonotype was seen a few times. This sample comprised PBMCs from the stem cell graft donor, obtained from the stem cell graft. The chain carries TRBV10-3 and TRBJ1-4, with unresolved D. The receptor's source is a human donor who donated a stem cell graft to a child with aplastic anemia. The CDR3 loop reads CAISEGREKLFF. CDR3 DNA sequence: TGTGCCATCAGTGAGGGGAGAGAAAAACTGTTTTTT.